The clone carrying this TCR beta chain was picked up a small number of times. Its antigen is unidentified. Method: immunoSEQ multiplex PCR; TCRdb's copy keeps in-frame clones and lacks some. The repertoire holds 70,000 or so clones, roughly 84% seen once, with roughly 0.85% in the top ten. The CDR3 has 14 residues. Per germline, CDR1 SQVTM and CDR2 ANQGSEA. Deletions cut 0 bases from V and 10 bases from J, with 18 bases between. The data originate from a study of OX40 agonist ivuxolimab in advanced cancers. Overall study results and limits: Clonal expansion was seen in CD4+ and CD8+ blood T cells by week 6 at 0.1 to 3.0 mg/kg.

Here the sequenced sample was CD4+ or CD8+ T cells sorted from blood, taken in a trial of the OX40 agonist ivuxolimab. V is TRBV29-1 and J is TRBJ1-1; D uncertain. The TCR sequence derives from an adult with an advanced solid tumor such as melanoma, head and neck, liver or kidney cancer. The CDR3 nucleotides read TGCAGCGTTGAAGATTTGTCCATCGGGAGCATAGCTTTCTTT. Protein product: CSVEDLSIGSIAFF.